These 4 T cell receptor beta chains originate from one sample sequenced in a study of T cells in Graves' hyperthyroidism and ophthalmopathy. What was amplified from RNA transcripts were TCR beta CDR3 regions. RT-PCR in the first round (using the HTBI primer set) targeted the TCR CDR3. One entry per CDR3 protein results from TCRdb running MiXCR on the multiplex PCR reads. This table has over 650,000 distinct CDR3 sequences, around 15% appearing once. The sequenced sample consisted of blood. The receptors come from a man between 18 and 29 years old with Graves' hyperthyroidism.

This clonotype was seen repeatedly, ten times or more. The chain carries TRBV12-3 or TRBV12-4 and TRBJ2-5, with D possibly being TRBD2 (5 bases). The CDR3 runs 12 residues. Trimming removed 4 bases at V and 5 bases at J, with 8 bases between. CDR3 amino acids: CASSSLAETQYF. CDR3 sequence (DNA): TGTGCCAGCAGTTCCTTAGCGGAGACCCAGTACTTC.

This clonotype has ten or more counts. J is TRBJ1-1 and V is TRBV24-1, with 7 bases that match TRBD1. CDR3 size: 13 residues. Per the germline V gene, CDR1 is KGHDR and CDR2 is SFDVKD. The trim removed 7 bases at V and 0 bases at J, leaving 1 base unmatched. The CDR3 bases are TGTGCCACCAGGGGACAGATGAACACTGAAGCTTTCTTT. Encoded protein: CATRGQMNTEAFF.

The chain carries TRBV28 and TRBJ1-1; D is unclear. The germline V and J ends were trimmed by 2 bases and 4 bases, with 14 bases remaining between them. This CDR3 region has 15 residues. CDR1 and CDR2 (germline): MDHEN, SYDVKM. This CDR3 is CASSLPTGSGTEAFF. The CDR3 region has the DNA TGTGCCAGCAGTTTACCTACGGGATCAGGCACTGAAGCTTTCTTT.

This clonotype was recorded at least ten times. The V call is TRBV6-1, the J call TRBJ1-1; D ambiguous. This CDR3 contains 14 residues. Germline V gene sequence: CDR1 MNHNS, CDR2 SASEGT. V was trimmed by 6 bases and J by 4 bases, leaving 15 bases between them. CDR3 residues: CASSSLALATEAFF. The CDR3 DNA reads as TGTGCCAGCAGCTCCCTGGCGCTCGCCACTGAAGCTTTCTTT.